Shown below are 15 T cell receptor beta chains from a single sample sequenced in a study of T cells of healthy individuals. TCRdb re-analysed the 5' RACE reads in MiXCR, keeping a single row per CDR3 protein. This table has 60,000 to 75,000 distinct CDR3 sequences, under 20% appearing once. These receptors were collected from a human donor in good health.

This clonotype has a count of ten or more. This sequence joins TRBV20-1 and TRBJ2-7; D uncertain. Looked up from germline, CDR1 is DFQATT and CDR2 is SNEGSKA (reference sequence). The length of the CDR3 is 13 residues. Deletions cut 3 bases from V and 7 bases from J, with 16 bases between. The CDR3 nucleotides are TGCAGTGCTAGGGCGGACGGGCTGGGGGAGCAGTACTTC. It codes for CSARADGLGEQYF.

This clonotype was counted at least ten times. This chain uses TRBV6-4 with TRBJ1-6; no reliable D call. CDR3 length: 13 amino acids. Per germline, CDR1 MRHNA and CDR2 SNTAGT. The V gene lost 2 bases and the J gene lost 11 bases, with 10 bases spanning the gap. The CDR3 nucleotides are TGTGCCAGCAGTGACACCAACGGGGCACCCCTCCACTTT. It specifies CASSDTNGAPLHF.

This chain links TRBV30 with TRBJ1-2, with D unresolved. The germline CDR1 and CDR2 sequences are GTSNPN and SVGIG (reference sequence). V dropped 4 bases and J dropped 6 bases, with 12 bases sitting between them. The CDR3 has 12 amino acids. The CDR3: CAWNIVFDGYTF. The CDR3 region has the DNA TGTGCCTGGAATATAGTCTTCGATGGCTACACCTTC.

This clonotype was seen many times. The chain has TRBV21-1 and TRBJ2-7; the DNA was not used to check the table's D call, TRBD1. TRBV21-1 is a documented pseudogene. This CDR3 region has 12 residues. CDR3 protein: CASSLPGDEQYF. For the CDR3, the DNA is TGTGCCAGCAGCCTTCCCGGCGACGAGCAGTACTTC.

This clonotype occurred many times. The rearrangement uses TRBV11-2 and TRBJ2-1; D is possibly TRBD2 (7 bases). The length of the CDR3 is 17 residues. CDR1 is SGHAT, CDR2 FQNNGV, per germline. V lost 5 bases and J lost 6, with 23 bases in between. The CDR3 sequence: CASSPRAGTTLANEQFF. CDR3 nucleotides: TGTGCCAGCAGCCCGCGAGCGGGGACAACTTTGGCCAATGAGCAGTTCTTC.

The chain is built from TRBV25-1 and TRBJ2-7; D is perhaps TRBD1 or TRBD2 (5 bases each). The CDR3 length is 15 residues. The V end was cut by 2 bases, the J end by 2 bases, with 13 bases between. The V gene's germline CDR1 is MGHDK and CDR2 SYGVNS. For the CDR3, the DNA is TGTGCCAGCAGTGAACCGAGCAGGGAGACCTACGAGCAGTACTTC. Residues: CASSEPSRETYEQYF.

This clonotype was recorded at least ten times. The CDR3 sequence: CASSPASGEQFF. DNA of the CDR3: TGTGCCAGCAGCCCTGCTAGCGGTGAGCAGTTCTTC. The chain joins TRBV9 to TRBJ2-1, with 7 nucleotides matching TRBD2. V lost 4 bases and J lost 9; bases outside the gene matches: 4. Germline CDR1 is SGDLS and CDR2 is YYNGEE. The CDR3 has 12 residues. Based on the CDR3 plus reference TRBV9 and TRBJ2-1, the full variable domain is DSGVTQTPKHLITATGQRVTLRCSPRSGDLSVYWYQQSLDQGLQFLIQYYNGEERAKGNILERFSAQQFPDLHSELNLSSLELGDSALYFCASSPASGEQFFGPGTRLTVL.

There are many counts of this clonotype. The V and J genes are TRBV29-1 and TRBJ1-3; no clear D. The CDR3 consists of 14 residues. The V gene lost 5 bases and the J gene lost 2 bases, with 13 bases spanning the gap. Per germline, CDR1 SQVTM and CDR2 ANQGSEA. The CDR3 DNA follows: TGCAGCGTTTACGGGAGCCCCACTGGAAACACCATATATTTT. It specifies CSVYGSPTGNTIYF.

This clonotype turned up a few times. This chain connects TRBV5-1 to TRBJ2-5; TRBD1 is a possible D gene (5 bases). Deletions cut 5 bases from V and 4 bases from J, with 18 bases between. Germline loops: CDR1 SGHRS, CDR2 YFSETQ. The CDR3 is 15 amino acids. The CDR3 protein is CASSVYRGSAETQYF. CDR3 DNA: TGCGCCAGCAGTGTTTATAGGGGCTCGGCAGAGACCCAGTACTTC.

This chain connects TRBV20-1 to TRBJ1-2, with D perhaps TRBD1 (5 bases). V was shortened by 1 base and J by 4 bases, with 10 bases between the two germline ends. Germline CDR1 is DFQATT and CDR2 is SNEGSKA (reference sequence). The CDR3 runs to 13 residues. As DNA, the CDR3 is TGCAGTGCTAGAGGGGACGCATCCTATGGCTACACCTTC. This encodes CSARGDASYGYTF.

This clonotype appeared many times. This chain connects TRBV15 to TRBJ2-7, with D possibly TRBD2 on 5 matching bases. This CDR3 spans 14 amino acids. From germline, CDR1 is LNHNV and CDR2 YYDKDF (reference sequence). The V end was cut by 0 bases, the J end by 4 bases, with 10 bases between. In DNA form, the CDR3 reads TGTGCCACCAGCAGAGAATTCAGCGGATACGAGCAGTACTTC. Protein sequence: CATSREFSGYEQYF. Full variable domain (outside the CDR3, taken from reference TRBV15 and TRBJ2-7): DAMVIQNPRYQVTQFGKPVTLSCSQTLNHNVMYWYQQKSSQAPKLLFHYYDKDFNNEADTPDNFQSRRPNTSFCFLDIRSPGLGDTAMYLCATSREFSGYEQYFGPGTRLTVT.

This clonotype was detected only once. Germline is not matched at one junction end, which may reflect a read error. The genes are TRBV11-2 and TRBJ2-2; D not certain. Germline CDR1 SGHAT, CDR2 FQNNGV. The CDR3 runs to 15 residues. DNA for the CDR3: TGTGCCAGCAGCTTAATCCGCAGGAACACCTGGGAGCTGTTTTTT. Its translation: CASSLIRRNTWELFF.

This clonotype was detected many times. The chain couples TRBV25-1 to TRBJ2-5, with unresolved D. The germline V and J ends were trimmed by 1 base and 2 bases, with 8 bases remaining between them. The germline gives CDR1 MGHDK, CDR2 SYGVNS. This CDR3 region has 14 residues. CDR3 bases: TGTGCCAGCAGTGAATCCCTGGGACAAGAGACCCAGTACTTC. Translation gives CASSESLGQETQYF. Filled out from reference TRBV25-1 and TRBJ2-5, the complete variable domain reads EADIYQTPRYLVIGTGKKITLECSQTMGHDKMYWYQQDPGMELHLIHYSYGVNSTEKGDLSSESTVSRIRTEHFPLTLESARPSHTSQYLCASSESLGQETQYFGPGTRLLVL.

This clonotype was seen only a few times. The chain couples TRBV7-9 to TRBJ1-1; D gene ambiguous. V was shortened by 2 bases and J by 4 bases, with 11 bases between the two germline ends. Germline V gives CDR1 SEHNR, CDR2 FQNEAQ (reference sequence). The CDR3 is 14 residues long. This chain's CDR3 is CASSLREAGTEAFF. The CDR3 DNA follows: TGTGCCAGCAGCTTACGGGAGGCGGGCACTGAAGCTTTCTTT.

The chain couples TRBV5-1 to TRBJ2-2, with 9 positions matching TRBD1. Germline CDR1 reads SGHRS; CDR2 reads YFSETQ. V was pared by 7 bases and J by 3 bases, with 10 bases of the junction left unmatched. The CDR3 contains 16 residues. The CDR3 coding sequence is TGCGCCAGCCGGAAGCCGGGACAGGGAGACACCGGGGAGCTGTTTTTT. It yields the protein CASRKPGQGDTGELFF.